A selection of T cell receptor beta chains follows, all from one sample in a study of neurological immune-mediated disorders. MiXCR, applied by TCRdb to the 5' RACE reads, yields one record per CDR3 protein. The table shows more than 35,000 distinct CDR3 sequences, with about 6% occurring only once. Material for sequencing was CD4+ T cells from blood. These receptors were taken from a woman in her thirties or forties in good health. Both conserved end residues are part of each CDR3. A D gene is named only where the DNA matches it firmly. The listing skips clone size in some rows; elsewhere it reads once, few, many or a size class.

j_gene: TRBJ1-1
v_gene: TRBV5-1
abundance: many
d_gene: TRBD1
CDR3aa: CASSLGQGANTEAFF
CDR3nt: TGCGCCAGCAGCTTAGGACAGGGGGCGAACACTGAAGCTTTCTTT

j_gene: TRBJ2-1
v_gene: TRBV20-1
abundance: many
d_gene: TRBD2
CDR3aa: CSARGSIGGSGQFF
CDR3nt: TGCAGTGCTAGAGGTAGCATCGGCGGGAGCGGGCAGTTCTTC

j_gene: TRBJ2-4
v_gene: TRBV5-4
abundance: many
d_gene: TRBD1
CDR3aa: CASSYRTGRDIQYF
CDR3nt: TGTGCCAGCAGCTATCGGACAGGGCGGGACATTCAGTACTTC

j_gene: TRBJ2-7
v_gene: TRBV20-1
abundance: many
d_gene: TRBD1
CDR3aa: CSARPTGTDAEQYF
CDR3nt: TGCAGTGCTAGACCAACCGGGACAGACGCCGAGCAGTACTTC

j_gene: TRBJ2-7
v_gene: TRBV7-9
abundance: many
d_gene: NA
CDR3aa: CASSSGDISYEQYF
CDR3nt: TGTGCCAGCAGCTCGGGGGACATTTCCTACGAGCAGTACTTC

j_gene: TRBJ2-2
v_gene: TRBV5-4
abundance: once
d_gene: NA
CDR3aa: CASNKGGSVRNTGEPFF
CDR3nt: TGTGCCAGCAACAAAGGGGGGTCCGTCCGGAACACCGGGGAGCCGTTTTTT

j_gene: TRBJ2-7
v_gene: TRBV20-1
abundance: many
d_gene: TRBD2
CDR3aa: CSARGEGNRASYEQYF
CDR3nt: TGCAGTGCTAGAGGGGAGGGCAACCGAGCCTCCTACGAGCAGTACTTC

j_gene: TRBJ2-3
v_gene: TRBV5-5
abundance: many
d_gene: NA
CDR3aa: CASSLRWADDTQYF
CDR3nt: TGTGCCAGCAGCCTTAGGTGGGCGGACGATACGCAGTATTTT

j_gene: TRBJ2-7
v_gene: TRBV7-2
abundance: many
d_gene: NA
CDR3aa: CASSLVSGYEQYF
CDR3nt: TGTGCCAGCAGCTTAGTTAGCGGCTACGAGCAGTACTTC

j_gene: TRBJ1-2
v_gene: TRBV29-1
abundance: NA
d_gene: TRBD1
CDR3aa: CSDSLTGYGYTF
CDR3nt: TGCAGCGACTCTTTGACAGGGTATGGCTACACCTTC

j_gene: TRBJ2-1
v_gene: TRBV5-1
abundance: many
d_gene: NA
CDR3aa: CASSLVHRIDGNEQFF
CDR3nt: TGCGCCAGCAGCTTGGTACACCGGATCGATGGCAATGAGCAGTTCTTC

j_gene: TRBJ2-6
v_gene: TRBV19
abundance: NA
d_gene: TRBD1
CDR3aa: CASSMMTGWASGANVLTF
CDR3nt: TGTGCCAGTAGTATGATGACAGGGTGGGCCTCTGGGGCCAACGTCCTGACTTTC

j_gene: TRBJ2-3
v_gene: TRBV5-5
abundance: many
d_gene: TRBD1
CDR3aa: CASSFPGRQGSDTQYF
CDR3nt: TGTGCCAGCAGCTTCCCCGGCAGACAGGGCTCAGATACGCAGTATTTT

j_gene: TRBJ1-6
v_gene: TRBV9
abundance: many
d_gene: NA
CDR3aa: CASSAWLGDSPLHF
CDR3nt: TGTGCCAGCAGCGCGTGGTTGGGGGATTCACCCCTCCACTTT